This passage covers 19 T cell receptor beta chains from one sample sequenced in a study of memory CD4+ T cells and cytomegalovirus serostatus. The method was immunoSEQ multiplex PCR; TCRdb's version includes in-frame clones alone and lacks a portion of them. The sample comprises 85,000 to 100,000 clones, over 70% of which are singletons, and roughly 4% rests with the top ten. Single viable CD3+CD4+CD8-CD45RO+ cells were sorted as the memory CD4+ T cells. Sample: memory CD4+ T cells from blood. These receptors were taken from an adult in good health and CMV-seropositive.

The rearrangement uses TRBV5-1 and TRBJ2-1, with 7 bases aligning to TRBD1. V was pared by 2 bases and J by 5 bases, with 4 bases of the junction left unmatched. The CDR3 is 14 amino acids. CDR1 is SGHRS and CDR2 is YFSETQ in the germline V gene. CDR3 residues: CASSFGTVNNEQFF. DNA for the CDR3: TGCGCCAGCAGCTTCGGGACAGTTAACAATGAGCAGTTCTTC. Drawing the rest from reference TRBV5-1 and TRBJ2-1, the complete variable domain is KAGVTQTPRYLIKTRGQQVTLSCSPISGHRSVSWYQQTPGQGLQFLFEYFSETQRNKGNFPGRFSGRQFSNSRSEMNVSTLELGDSALYLCASSFGTVNNEQFFGPGTRLTVL.

The chain is built from TRBV7-9 and TRBJ2-2; 11 bases align to TRBD2. The V and J ends lost 3 bases and 3 bases, in that order; junction bases with no gene match: 9. This CDR3 spans 18 amino acids. CDR1 SEHNR and CDR2 FQNEAQ come from the germline V gene (reference sequence). The CDR3 spells CASSLAPGLAGHTGELFF. The CDR3 DNA follows: TGTGCCAGCAGCTTGGCACCCGGACTAGCGGGCCACACCGGGGAGCTGTTTTTT.

The V and J genes are TRBV21-1 and TRBJ1-2. TRBV21-1 represents a pseudogene. CDR3 length: 16 amino acids. CDR3 protein: CASSKDSFGSHYGYTF. CDR3 nucleotide sequence: TGTGCCAGCAGCAAAGACTCCTTTGGGTCGCACTATGGCTACACCTTC.

The V gene is TRBV18, the J gene TRBJ2-5, with no clear D. Trimming removed 3 bases from V and 3 bases from J, with 14 bases in between. In germline, CDR1 is KGHSH, CDR2 LQKENI. The CDR3 is 15 amino acids. CDR3 loop: CASSPRVGYEETQYF. DNA of the CDR3: TGTGCCAGCTCACCCCGGGTAGGGTACGAAGAGACCCAGTACTTC.

The V gene is TRBV7-2, the J gene TRBJ2-6; D not resolved. The V and J ends lost 1 base and 4 bases respectively, with 8 bases between them. CDR1 SGHTA and CDR2 FQGNSA come from the germline V gene. The CDR3 spans 15 residues. Here the CDR3 DNA reads TGTGCCAGCAGCTTAGACTGGGCGGGGGCCAACGTCCTGACTTTC. It encodes CASSLDWAGANVLTF. Together with reference TRBV7-2 and TRBJ2-6, the CDR3 gives the full variable domain: GAGVSQSPSNKVTEKGKDVELRCDPISGHTALYWYRQSLGQGLEFLIYFQGNSAPDKSGLPSDRFSAERTGGSVSTLTIQRTQQEDSAVYLCASSLDWAGANVLTFGAGSRLTVL.

The chain recombines TRBV7-3 with TRBJ2-1; D is undetermined. Trimming removed 5 bases at V and 3 bases at J, with 14 bases between. Per germline, CDR1 SGHTA and CDR2 FQGTGA. The CDR3 is 15 residues long. For the CDR3, the DNA is TGTGCCAGCAGCCGCGACAACGGCATCTACAATGAGCAGTTCTTC. It translates to CASSRDNGIYNEQFF.

The chain carries TRBV7-2 and TRBJ2-7, with D perhaps matching TRBD1 (5 bases). CDR1 is SGHTA, CDR2 FQGNSA, per germline. Trimming pared 5 bases from V and 7 bases from J, leaving 18 bases between. The CDR3 length is 14 residues. The CDR3 region is CASSRPQGFSEQYF. The CDR3 nucleotides are TGTGCCAGCAGCCGTCCCCAGGGCTTTAGTGAGCAGTACTTC.

The chain uses TRBV10-3 and TRBJ2-3; 7 positions match TRBD2. Germline CDR1 ENHRY, CDR2 SYGVKD. The CDR3 is 15 amino acids. Trimming at V came to 3 bases and at J to 2 bases, leaving 5 bases not matched to a gene. The CDR3 region has the DNA TGTGCCATCAGTGACAGCGGGACCTCCACAGATACGCAGTATTTT. It translates to CAISDSGTSTDTQYF.

This sequence joins TRBV6-1 and TRBJ2-3; 8 bases are a match to TRBD1. Germline V gene data show CDR1 as MNHNS and CDR2 as SASEGT. The CDR3 is made up of 14 amino acids. J was trimmed by 0 bases and V by 6 bases; bases with no gene match: 2. The CDR3 is CASRWTGSTDTQYF. The CDR3 DNA follows: TGTGCCAGCAGATGGACAGGGAGCACAGATACGCAGTATTTT.

The genes are TRBV28 and TRBJ2-5, with D tentatively TRBD2 (7 bases). The CDR3 is 17 amino acids. The ends were cut back, 3 bases at V and 5 bases at J, with 22 bases in the middle. Germline CDR1 MDHEN, CDR2 SYDVKM. Written as DNA, the CDR3 is TGTGCCAGCAGTTTCATGGGGGGGGCTCGGGCAGGTGAGACCCAGTACTTC. It encodes CASSFMGGARAGETQYF.

This chain uses TRBV6-6 with TRBJ2-7; TRBD2 might be the D (6 bases). The V and J ends lost 6 bases and 3 bases respectively, with 18 bases between them. This CDR3 spans 15 amino acids. CDR1 MNHNY and CDR2 SVGAGI come from the germline V gene (reference sequence). CDR3 amino acids: CASSPPGLYIYEQYF. DNA for the CDR3: TGTGCCAGCAGCCCCCCGGGACTGTATATCTACGAGCAGTACTTC.

The V and J genes are TRBV4-1 and TRBJ1-5; D not resolved. This CDR3 has 15 amino acids. Germline-derived CDR1 and CDR2 are MGHRA and YSYEKL. V was trimmed by 2 bases and J by 5 bases, leaving 13 bases between them. Written as DNA, the CDR3 is TGCGCCAGCAGCCAAAGTTTGGGGTGGGATCAGCCCCAGCATTTT. Its translation is CASSQSLGWDQPQHF.

This chain links TRBV28 with TRBJ1-2, with D maybe TRBD1 (5 bases). The CDR3 totals 12 residues. The V end was cut by 6 bases, the J end by 5 bases, with 10 bases between. The germline gives CDR1 MDHEN, CDR2 SYDVKM. The CDR3 DNA reads as TGTGCCAGCAGGAGGGACGAATATGGCTACACCTTC. Residues: CASRRDEYGYTF.

The chain carries TRBV29-1 and TRBJ2-3; D may be TRBD2 (5 bases). V lost 7 bases to trimming and J lost 5 bases, with 13 bases between them. The CDR3 spans 12 residues. CDR1 is SQVTM, CDR2 ANQGSEA, per germline. CDR3 bases: TGCAGCGCCCCGATGGCGGGAGATACGCAGTATTTT. Translated, it gives CSAPMAGDTQYF.

V usage is TRBV18 and J usage is TRBJ2-1; D gene ambiguous. The CDR3 totals 15 residues. CDR1 is KGHSH and CDR2 is LQKENI in the germline V gene. V was cut by 1 base and J by 8 bases, with 15 bases left in between. The DNA of the CDR3 is TGTGCCAGCTCACCACGGAGTGAGAGCTCCCATGAGCAGTTCTTC. Residues: CASSPRSESSHEQFF.

This clone was counted between two and nine times. Written as DNA, the CDR3 is TGTGCCAGCAGCCGAAAGACTAGCGGGAGATTCGACAATGAGCAGTTCTTC. This gives the protein CASSRKTSGRFDNEQFF. The J gene is TRBJ2-1, the V gene TRBV7-6; 12 bases are shared with TRBD2. V dropped 5 bases and J dropped 5; count of bases not matched to a gene: 10. The CDR3 spans 17 residues. Germline V lookup: CDR1 SGHVS, CDR2 FNYEAQ.

The chain couples TRBV9 to TRBJ2-3; D may be TRBD2 (5 bases). The V end was cut by 0 bases, the J end by 2 bases, with 10 bases between. The CDR3 runs 15 residues. Germline CDR1 and CDR2: SGDLS and YYNGEE. Here the CDR3 DNA reads TGTGCCAGCAGCGTAGCGTTCGGGGACACAGATACGCAGTATTTT. Protein: CASSVAFGDTDTQYF.

This chain connects TRBV29-1 to TRBJ1-1; no firm D call. Looked up from germline, CDR1 is SQVTM and CDR2 is ANQGSEA. Trimming pared 7 bases from V and 0 bases from J, leaving 12 bases between. This CDR3 is 13 amino acids long. CDR3 loop: CSARPDLNTEAFF. The CDR3 DNA is TGCAGCGCCCGGCCGGACCTGAACACTGAAGCTTTCTTT.

In this sample, this clone turned up once. J is TRBJ2-7 and V is TRBV18, with D perhaps matching TRBD1 or TRBD2 (6 bases each). Trimming took off 6 bases at V and 0 bases at J, with 15 bases between the two ends. This CDR3 comprises 15 residues. Germline V CDR1 and CDR2: KGHSH, LQKENI. CDR3 nucleotides: TGTGCCAGCTCCCCCGGGGGCGGAAACTCCTACGAGCAGTACTTC. It yields the protein CASSPGGGNSYEQYF.